Presented here are 21 T cell receptor beta chains from one specimen sequenced in a study of CD8+ T cells in alopecia areata. Extracted RNA was reverse transcribed into cDNA, the sequencing template. Clones were read by immunoSEQ multiplex PCR, and TCRdb kept only the in-frame ones, dropping some. The sample yields some 120,000 clones, over 60% seen once. The treatment: oral pan-JAK inhibitor, 5-10 mg twice daily. This specimen consisted of CD4+ T cells sorted from blood, obtained at week 4, from a patient treated with tofacitinib. Receptor source: a human donor with alopecia areata.

This clone was seen a few times. The CDR3 DNA follows: TGTGCCTGGAGTTCGCGGACAGGGGGCGCAGCTGGGCAGTACTTC. It specifies CAWSSRTGGAAGQYF. The chain employs TRBV30 and TRBJ2-7, with 11 positions matching TRBD1. Per germline, CDR1 GTSNPN and CDR2 SVGIG (reference sequence). This CDR3 region has 15 residues. J lost 9 bases, V lost 2 bases, and 12 bases had no gene match.

V gene TRBV4-1 combines with J gene TRBJ1-2, with a weak D call TRBD1 (6 bases). Deletions cut 1 base from V and 0 bases from J, with 6 bases between. The CDR3 is 14 amino acids. CDR1 is MGHRA, CDR2 YSYEKL, per germline. This chain's CDR3 is CASSQGTANYGYTF. DNA of the CDR3: TGCGCCAGCAGCCAAGGGACAGCTAACTATGGCTACACCTTC.

This clone came up a few times. The chain joins TRBV28 to TRBJ2-5; TRBD2 is a possible D gene (5 bases). The germline V gene encodes CDR1 MDHEN and CDR2 SYDVKM. The CDR3 runs 11 residues. With 6 bases removed from V and 5 bases from J, the gap between germline ends came to 7 bases. The CDR3, as DNA: TGTGCCAGCAGGCGAGGGGAGACCCAGTACTTC. Translation: CASRRGETQYF.

The DNA of the CDR3 is TGTGCCAGCTCACCGATGTTGGACAGGGCTCGATACTATGGCTACACCTTC. It is translated as CASSPMLDRARYYGYTF. V usage is TRBV18 and J usage is TRBJ1-2; 8 nucleotides line up with TRBD1. V trimming: 3 bases; J trimming: 3 bases; junction bases outside the gene matches: 12. The CDR3 contains 17 residues. Germline-derived CDR1 and CDR2 are KGHSH and LQKENI.

This rearrangement joins TRBV29-1 to TRBJ1-1; tentatively, D is TRBD1 (5 bases). Trimming cost V 1 base and J 7 bases, with 10 bases left between them. Germline CDR1 is SQVTM and CDR2 is ANQGSEA. The CDR3 totals 12 residues. The CDR3: CSVEVWDLEAFF. The CDR3 DNA follows: TGCAGCGTTGAAGTATGGGACCTTGAAGCTTTCTTT.

The chain combines TRBV29-1 with TRBJ1-4, with D perhaps TRBD1 (5 bases). Trimming took off 3 bases at V and 7 bases at J, with 12 bases between the two ends. The CDR3 covers 13 residues. The germline V gene has CDR1 SQVTM and CDR2 ANQGSEA. CDR3 amino acids: CSVETGHSEKLFF. The CDR3 coding sequence is TGCAGCGTTGAGACCGGACATAGTGAAAAACTGTTTTTT.

The V call is TRBV7-2, the J call TRBJ1-2; 7 positions match TRBD1. CDR3 length equals 14 residues. The ends lost 3 bases at V and 5 bases at J; junction bases unmatched: 6. Germline assignment: CDR1 SGHTA and CDR2 FQGNSA. CDR3 DNA sequence: TGTGCCAGCAGCTTTAGACAGGGAGCTTATGGCTACACCTTC. Its protein product is CASSFRQGAYGYTF.

As DNA, the CDR3 is TGTGCCAGCGCGACCGGGACAGGGGGCATCAATGAGCAGTTCTTC. Protein product: CASATGTGGINEQFF. The V call is TRBV2, the J call TRBJ2-1, with 12 nucleotides matching TRBD1. CDR1 and CDR2 (germline): SNHLY, FYNNEI. This CDR3 spans 15 amino acids. Trimming cost V 8 bases and J 6 bases; bases outside gene matches: 8.

The CDR3 DNA is TGTGCCAGTAACGCCGGGACAGCACTTTCCGAGCAGTACTTC. Translated: CASNAGTALSEQYF. The chain carries TRBV19 and TRBJ2-7, with 7 bases matching TRBD1. V lost 7 bases to trimming and J lost 6 bases; unmatched junction nucleotides: 12. CDR1 and CDR2 from the germline V gene are LNHDA and SQIVND (reference sequence). There are 14 residues in the CDR3.

With regard to this clone: Other DNA sequences from this sample encode an identical CDR3 as well. This sequence joins TRBV29-1 and TRBJ2-5; D gene ambiguous. Trimming took off 4 bases at V and 4 bases at J, with 4 bases between the two ends. The CDR3 length is 10 residues. Germline V lookup: CDR1 SQVTM, CDR2 ANQGSEA. CDR3 nucleotide sequence: TGCAGCGTTGCGGTAGAGACCCAGTACTTC. This gives the protein CSVAVETQYF.

In this sample, this clone turned up a few times. CDR3 residues: CSVESSGTDTQYF. CDR3 DNA sequence: TGCAGCGTTGAATCTAGCGGCACAGATACGCAGTATTTT. This chain links TRBV29-1 with TRBJ2-3; tentative D call: TRBD2 (6 bases). From germline, CDR1 is SQVTM and CDR2 ANQGSEA. V was clipped by 2 bases and J by 1 base, with 7 bases between them. The CDR3 consists of 13 residues.

This rearrangement joins TRBV5-6 to TRBJ1-4; tentatively, D is TRBD1 (6 bases). CDR1 SGHDT and CDR2 YYEEEE come from the germline V gene. There are 15 residues in the CDR3. The V gene lost 3 bases and the J gene lost 4 bases, with 13 bases spanning the gap. CDR3 residues: CASSSKTGLNEKLFF. CDR3 coding DNA: TGTGCCAGCAGCTCGAAGACAGGCCTTAATGAAAAACTGTTTTTT.

This clone occurred once. This rearrangement joins TRBV6-6 to TRBJ1-4; 12 bases align to TRBD1. J gave up 7 bases and V 8 bases, and 8 bases lay outside the gene matches. The CDR3 runs 15 residues. CDR1 and CDR2 from the germline V gene are MNHNY and SVGAGI (reference sequence). CDR3 protein: CASRDRGPKGEKLFF. For the CDR3, the DNA is TGTGCCAGCCGGGACAGGGGGCCTAAGGGTGAAAAACTGTTTTTT.

This chain joins TRBV7-2 and TRBJ2-3, with TRBD2 matching 11 bases. The CDR3 is 16 residues long. The ends lost 1 base at V and 4 bases at J; junction bases unmatched: 4. Germline CDR1 and CDR2: SGHTA and FQGNSA. In nucleotides, the CDR3 is TGTGCCAGCAGCTTAGGTCCTAGCGGGAGGTCAGATACGCAGTATTTT. Encoded protein: CASSLGPSGRSDTQYF.

The chain combines TRBV7-8 with TRBJ1-2, with 7 bases that match TRBD1. The CDR3 has 15 amino acids. The ends lost 5 bases at V and 4 bases at J; junction bases unmatched: 10. CDR1 is SGHVS, CDR2 FQNEAQ, per germline. The CDR3 DNA sequence: TGTGCCAGCAGCGGTAACAGGGGCTGGAGCTATGGCTACACCTTC. This encodes CASSGNRGWSYGYTF. The full variable domain, its missing parts supplied by reference TRBV7-8 and TRBJ1-2, is GAGVSQSPRYKVAKRGQDVALRCDPISGHVSLFWYQQALGQGPEFLTYFQNEAQLDKSGLPSDRFFAERPEGSVSTLKIQRTQQEDSAVYLCASSGNRGWSYGYTFGSGTRLTVV.

The CDR3 DNA reads TGCAGCGTTTGGCAGGGTGGGAACACTGAAGCTTTCTTT. The encoded protein is CSVWQGGNTEAFF. The V gene is TRBV29-1, the J gene TRBJ1-1, with D possibly TRBD1 on 5 matching bases. Per the germline V gene, CDR1 is SQVTM and CDR2 is ANQGSEA. V dropped 5 bases and J dropped 1 base, with 11 bases sitting between them. The CDR3 sequence is 13 residues long.

This clone was observed a single time. The CDR3 sequence: CASTLTGLKNQPQHF. CDR3 sequence (DNA): TGTGCCAGCACCCTGACAGGCTTAAAAAATCAGCCCCAGCATTTT. The rearrangement uses TRBV2 and TRBJ1-5, with a weak D call TRBD1 (6 bases). V lost 7 bases, J lost 4 bases, and 17 bases lay in between. This CDR3 region has 15 residues. The germline V gene has CDR1 SNHLY and CDR2 FYNNEI.

Only a few counts were recorded for this clone. The chain links TRBV5-1 to TRBJ2-5, with a weak D call TRBD1 (6 bases). CDR3 length: 14 amino acids. Trimming took off 4 bases at V and 2 bases at J, with 12 bases between the two ends. Germline V gives CDR1 SGHRS, CDR2 YFSETQ. In DNA form, the CDR3 reads TGCGCCAGCAGCGGCGGACAGCCGCAAGAGACCCAGTACTTC. It specifies CASSGGQPQETQYF.

This clone occurred a few times. The chain uses TRBV7-2 and TRBJ2-7; 8 nucleotides align to TRBD2. The CDR3 is 13 residues long. J lost 0 bases, V lost 5 bases, and 0 bases had no gene match. The germline gives CDR1 SGHTA, CDR2 FQGNSA. DNA of the CDR3: TGTGCCAGCAGCCGGGAGGGCTCCTACGAGCAGTACTTC. This codes for CASSREGSYEQYF.

The chain combines TRBV5-1 with TRBJ1-1; TRBD1 matches at 7 bases. V dropped 4 bases and J dropped 1; count of bases not matched to a gene: 4. Looked up from germline, CDR1 is SGHRS and CDR2 is YFSETQ. This CDR3 has 14 amino acids. CDR3 sequence (DNA): TGCGCCAGCAGCGGGACAGTGGGGAACACTGAAGCTTTCTTT. Residues: CASSGTVGNTEAFF.

The count of this clone is one. The chain carries TRBV30 and TRBJ2-3; D is undetermined. The length of the CDR3 is 14 residues. Trimming cost V 0 bases and J 4 bases, with 11 bases left between them. Germline CDR1 reads GTSNPN; CDR2 reads SVGIG (reference sequence). CDR3 amino acids: CAWSVGSPPDTQYF. The DNA of the CDR3 is TGTGCCTGGAGTGTAGGGTCGCCCCCAGATACGCAGTATTTT.